These 27 T cell receptor beta chains came from one sample sequenced in a study of blood T cell repertoires in COVID-19. The method was immunoSEQ multiplex PCR; TCRdb's version includes in-frame clones alone and lacks a portion of them. Altogether approximately 61,000 clones are present, around 85% being singletons, with the ten largest covering about 14%. The sample consisted of peripheral blood. These receptors were obtained from a human donor in a cohort sampled during active COVID-19.

The gene calls are TRBV6-1 and TRBJ2-3; 11 nucleotides agree with TRBD2. Germline-derived CDR1 and CDR2 are MNHNS and SASEGT. Trimming cost V 0 bases and J 0 bases; bases outside gene matches: 5. CDR3 size: 18 residues. The CDR3 DNA reads TGTGCCAGCAGTGAAGCGAGGACTAGCGGGTTTAGCACAGATACGCAGTATTTT. Amino acid sequence: CASSEARTSGFSTDTQYF.

This chain uses TRBV10-2 with TRBJ1-2; unclear D gene. In germline, CDR1 is WSHSY, CDR2 SAAADI. CDR3 length: 15 residues. V was trimmed by 3 bases and J by 5 bases, leaving 16 bases between them. CDR3 DNA: TGCGCCAGCAGTGACGGGAGGGCTAGAGTTTATGGCTACACCTTC. Its protein product is CASSDGRARVYGYTF.

The rearrangement uses TRBV12-3 or TRBV12-4 and TRBJ1-5, with a tentative D call TRBD1 (5 bases). Trimming shortened V by 7 bases and J by 5 bases, and 9 bases separated the two germline ends. The CDR3 spans 12 residues. The CDR3: CASTRGDQPQHF. For the CDR3, the DNA is TGTGCCAGCACCCGGGGGGATCAGCCCCAGCATTTT.

The genes are TRBV19 and TRBJ2-7; 7 bases fit TRBD1. This CDR3 contains 14 residues. Germline V gene data show CDR1 as LNHDA and CDR2 as SQIVND (reference sequence). V shed 3 bases, J shed 6 bases, and the junction held 8 bases outside the gene matches. The CDR3 nucleotides read TGTGCCAGTAGTATCCGGACAGGCCCTGGCGAGCAGTACTTC. Amino acid sequence: CASSIRTGPGEQYF.

The V and J genes are TRBV3-1 (or the pseudogene TRBV3-2) and TRBJ1-2, with unresolved D. The length of the CDR3 is 13 residues. From germline, CDR1 is LGHDT and CDR2 YNNKEL (reference sequence). The ends were cut back, 4 bases at V and 8 bases at J, with 14 bases in the middle. The CDR3 protein is CASSLRLLEGYTF. CDR3 nucleotide sequence: TGTGCCAGCAGCCTAAGACTCCTCGAGGGCTACACCTTC.

The chain has TRBV5-4 and TRBJ1-4; D possibly corresponds to TRBD1 (5 bases). CDR3 length equals 16 residues. The germline V gene has CDR1 SGHNT and CDR2 YYREEE (reference sequence). V dropped 0 bases and J dropped 6 bases, with 15 bases sitting between them. Here the CDR3 reads CASSLAPQGGDEKLFF. CDR3 in DNA: TGTGCCAGCAGCTTGGCCCCCCAGGGCGGGGATGAAAAACTGTTTTTT.

This clone was found once. The rearrangement uses TRBV15 and TRBJ2-7; maybe TRBD1 (6 bases). Trimming took off 4 bases at V and 4 bases at J, with 20 bases between the two ends. Looked up from germline, CDR1 is LNHNV and CDR2 is YYDKDF (reference sequence). The CDR3 is 16 residues long. The CDR3 spells CATSIIFTGMLYEQYF. CDR3 coding DNA: TGTGCCACCAGCATAATCTTTACAGGGATGCTTTACGAGCAGTACTTC. Variable domain in full (rest from reference TRBV15 and TRBJ2-7): DAMVIQNPRYQVTQFGKPVTLSCSQTLNHNVMYWYQQKSSQAPKLLFHYYDKDFNNEADTPDNFQSRRPNTSFCFLDIRSPGLGDTAMYLCATSIIFTGMLYEQYFGPGTRLTVT.

V gene TRBV4-1 combines with J gene TRBJ2-6, with 9 bases identical to TRBD1. From germline, CDR1 is MGHRA and CDR2 YSYEKL. The CDR3 runs 18 residues. This CDR3 reads CATAGGQGPNSGANVLTF. The CDR3 DNA sequence: TGCGCTACAGCGGGCGGACAGGGGCCAAACTCTGGGGCCAACGTCCTGACTTTC.

This chain joins TRBV28 and TRBJ2-5; 7 bases agree with TRBD2. With 9 bases clipped from V and 5 bases from J, the junction kept 21 bases outside the gene matches. Germline-derived CDR1 and CDR2 are MDHEN and SYDVKM. The CDR3 sequence is 17 residues long. The CDR3 reads CASMTSLGTTSGETQYF. The CDR3 DNA follows: TGTGCCAGTATGACTTCGCTTGGGACTACTTCTGGGGAGACCCAGTACTTC. The entire variable domain, with the rest obtained from reference TRBV28 and TRBJ2-5, is as follows: DVKVTQSSRYLVKRTGEKVFLECVQDMDHENMFWYRQDPGLGLRLIYFSYDVKMKEKGDIPEGYSVSREKKERFSLILESASTNQTSMYLCASMTSLGTTSGETQYFGPGTRLLVL.

The V call is TRBV4-2, the J call TRBJ2-1; 10 bases fit TRBD2. The CDR3 runs to 15 residues. J lost 7 bases, V lost 4 bases, and 7 bases had no gene match. From germline, CDR1 is LGHNA and CDR2 YNFKEQ. The CDR3 DNA follows: TGTGCCAGCAGCCTTTCTAGCGGGAGTGGGAATGAGCAGTTCTTC. It specifies CASSLSSGSGNEQFF.

As DNA, the CDR3 is TGTGCCAGCTCACCACCTGGACAGGGGCTCGGTGAGCAGTTCTTC. Protein product: CASSPPGQGLGEQFF. The chain recombines TRBV18 with TRBJ2-1; 9 nucleotides match TRBD1. The germline V gene has CDR1 KGHSH and CDR2 LQKENI. The CDR3 runs 15 residues. V lost 0 bases and J lost 9; bases outside the gene matches: 6.

V and J are TRBV10-2 and TRBJ2-2, with a possible D match to TRBD2 (6 bases). Per the germline V gene, CDR1 is WSHSY and CDR2 is SAAADI. V lost 4 bases, J lost 6 bases, and 9 bases lay in between. This CDR3 has 13 amino acids. The CDR3 DNA reads TGCGCCAGCAGTGTGGACTACTCCGGGGAGCTGTTTTTT. Translating gives CASSVDYSGELFF.

V is TRBV9 and J is TRBJ1-6, with a weak D call TRBD1 (5 bases). Germline assignment: CDR1 SGDLS and CDR2 YYNGEE. This CDR3 is built from 16 residues. Trimming stripped 3 bases from V and 6 bases from J, with 16 bases between. The CDR3 nucleotides read TGTGCCAGCAGCGACAGGTCCAGCGCCTCTAATTCACCCCTCCACTTT. Protein product: CASSDRSSASNSPLHF.

This chain links TRBV7-2 with TRBJ2-7; tentatively, D is TRBD1 (5 bases). In germline, CDR1 is SGHTA, CDR2 FQGNSA. The CDR3 is 15 residues long. V was clipped by 5 bases and J by 5 bases, with 19 bases between them. In DNA form, the CDR3 reads TGTGCCAGCAGCCCATCTGGCGGCCTAGGGGACGAGCAGTACTTC. Its protein product is CASSPSGGLGDEQYF. The full variable domain, with the rest looked up from reference TRBV7-2 and TRBJ2-7, is GAGVSQSPSNKVTEKGKDVELRCDPISGHTALYWYRQSLGQGLEFLIYFQGNSAPDKSGLPSDRFSAERTGGSVSTLTIQRTQQEDSAVYLCASSPSGGLGDEQYFGPGTRLTVT.

V is TRBV28 and J is TRBJ1-2, with 8 bases lining up with TRBD1. The V and J ends lost 3 bases and 1 base, in that order; junction bases with no gene match: 4. Germline CDR1 reads MDHEN; CDR2 reads SYDVKM. The CDR3 has 15 residues. The CDR3 nucleotides read TGTGCCAGCAGTTTGGGGACAGGCATTAACTATGGCTACACCTTC. It encodes CASSLGTGINYGYTF.

The chain uses TRBV7-2 and TRBJ2-7; D not resolved. Germline loops: CDR1 SGHTA, CDR2 FQGNSA. The V and J ends lost 2 bases and 2 bases respectively, with 4 bases between them. The CDR3 length is 12 residues. CDR3 DNA sequence: TGTGCCAGCAGCTTATATACCTACGAGCAGTACTTC. As protein: CASSLYTYEQYF.

This CDR3 reads CASSPITTSAQETQYF. CDR3 DNA: TGTGCCAGCTCACCTATCACGACTAGCGCTCAAGAGACCCAGTACTTC. V gene TRBV18 combines with J gene TRBJ2-5; TRBD2 aligns across 8 bases. V shed 3 bases, J shed 2 bases, and the junction held 8 bases outside the gene matches. The CDR3 runs 16 residues. Germline loops: CDR1 KGHSH, CDR2 LQKENI.

This chain uses TRBV5-1 with TRBJ1-5, with no clear D. The germline V gene has CDR1 SGHRS and CDR2 YFSETQ. Trimming pared 4 bases from V and 2 bases from J, leaving 10 bases between. This CDR3 contains 14 residues. The CDR3 is CASSETIGNQPQHF. The CDR3 DNA is TGCGCCAGCAGCGAAACTATTGGCAATCAGCCCCAGCATTTT.

The chain joins TRBV14 to TRBJ2-3; 7 nucleotides align to TRBD1. CDR3 length equals 16 residues. Germline V gene data show CDR1 as SGHDN and CDR2 as FVKESK. Losses at the gene ends were 4 bases for V and 0 bases for J; bases not matched to a gene: 7. CDR3 DNA sequence: TGTGCCAGCAGCCGCTTGGGACAGCCCAGCACAGATACGCAGTATTTT. Protein sequence: CASSRLGQPSTDTQYF.

The chain joins TRBV2 to TRBJ2-7, with D perhaps TRBD2 (6 bases). This CDR3 contains 12 residues. Germline assignment: CDR1 SNHLY and CDR2 FYNNEI. The V and J ends lost 7 bases and 4 bases respectively, with 11 bases between them. CDR3 in amino acids: CASKGLAYEQYF. CDR3 nucleotides: TGTGCCAGCAAGGGACTTGCGTACGAGCAGTACTTC.

The V and J genes are TRBV11-3 and TRBJ2-2; 10 bases fit TRBD2. The V segment lost 2 bases and the J segment 5 bases; nucleotides outside the gene matches: 2. Germline CDR1 and CDR2: SGHNT and YENEEA. The length of the CDR3 is 15 residues. CDR3 DNA: TGTGCCAGCAGCTTAAGCGGGAGGGGAACCGGGGAGCTGTTTTTT. Amino acid sequence: CASSLSGRGTGELFF.

The chain uses TRBV27 and TRBJ2-1; 13 bases agree with TRBD2. This CDR3 has 15 amino acids. With V trimmed by 6 bases and J by 8 bases, 7 bases remained unmatched. In germline, CDR1 is MNHEY, CDR2 SMNVEV (reference sequence). The CDR3 bases are TGTGCCAGCAGCAGACCGGGACTAGCGGGACATGAGCAGTTCTTC. Translated, it gives CASSRPGLAGHEQFF.

The chain carries TRBV30 and TRBJ1-4; D may be TRBD1 (5 bases). The germline gives CDR1 GTSNPN, CDR2 SVGIG (reference sequence). Trimming cost V 3 bases and J 2 bases, with 16 bases left between them. The CDR3 totals 16 residues. This CDR3 is CAWRTAGGGTNEKLFF. The CDR3 DNA is TGTGCCTGGAGGACAGCCGGGGGGGGTACTAATGAAAAACTGTTTTTT.

The rearrangement joins TRBV5-6 to TRBJ1-2; 7 bases map to TRBD1. The germline V gene has CDR1 SGHDT and CDR2 YYEEEE. The V segment lost 1 base and the J segment 4 bases; nucleotides outside the gene matches: 13. This CDR3 is built from 17 residues. CDR3 loop: CASSLTGALNLGYGYTF. The CDR3 region has the DNA TGTGCCAGCAGCTTGACAGGGGCCCTAAACCTTGGCTATGGCTACACCTTC.

This chain links TRBV29-1 with TRBJ2-2, with a weak D call TRBD1 (5 bases). This CDR3 comprises 13 residues. Between the trimmed V and J ends, which lost 6 bases and 0 bases, there was a span of 8 bases. Per the germline V gene, CDR1 is SQVTM and CDR2 is ANQGSEA. DNA of the CDR3: TGCAGCGTCACAGGTGCGAACACCGGGGAGCTGTTTTTT. Translating it yields CSVTGANTGELFF.

In its sample, this clone was seen once. This rearrangement joins TRBV3-1 (or the pseudogene TRBV3-2) to TRBJ2-7; tentative D call: TRBD1 (6 bases). The V end lost 3 bases, the J end lost 3 bases, and 9 bases lay between the germline ends. This CDR3 region has 13 residues. Germline assignment: CDR1 LGHDT and CDR2 YNNKEL (reference sequence). CDR3 nucleotide sequence: TGTGCCAGCAGCCAGGACAGCTACTACGAGCAGTACTTC. Its translation is CASSQDSYYEQYF.

This rearrangement joins TRBV7-8 to TRBJ2-2; 7 bases fit TRBD1. The germline gives CDR1 SGHVS, CDR2 FQNEAQ. After removal of 4 bases from V and 5 bases from J, the junction contained 4 bases not matched to a gene. This CDR3 contains 14 residues. The chain's CDR3 is CASSYYRGTGELFF. The CDR3 DNA is TGTGCCAGCAGCTACTACAGGGGAACCGGGGAGCTGTTTTTT.